The entry that follows covers one T cell receptor beta chain sequence. Germline V CDR1 and CDR2: LNHDA, SQIVND (reference sequence). This CDR3 spans 14 amino acids. V was shortened by 9 bases and J by 4 bases, with 15 bases between the two germline ends. The record originates from a study of shared clonotypes between healthy human individuals. Profiling relied on immunoSEQ multiplex PCR, and the TCRdb table lists in-frame clones only, not all of them. Among around 940,000 clones, approximately 80% were seen once, and the ten largest hold nearly 1.5%. This TCR derives from a man younger than 30 in good health. The sequenced sample was memory CD4+ T cells sorted from blood. Documented subset: CD45RA-negative fraction. V gene TRBV19 combines with J gene TRBJ1-4, with a weak D call TRBD1 (5 bases). CDR3 region: CASKKDRVNEKLFF. CDR3 sequence (DNA): TGTGCCAGCAAAAAAGACAGAGTTAATGAAAAACTGTTTTTT.